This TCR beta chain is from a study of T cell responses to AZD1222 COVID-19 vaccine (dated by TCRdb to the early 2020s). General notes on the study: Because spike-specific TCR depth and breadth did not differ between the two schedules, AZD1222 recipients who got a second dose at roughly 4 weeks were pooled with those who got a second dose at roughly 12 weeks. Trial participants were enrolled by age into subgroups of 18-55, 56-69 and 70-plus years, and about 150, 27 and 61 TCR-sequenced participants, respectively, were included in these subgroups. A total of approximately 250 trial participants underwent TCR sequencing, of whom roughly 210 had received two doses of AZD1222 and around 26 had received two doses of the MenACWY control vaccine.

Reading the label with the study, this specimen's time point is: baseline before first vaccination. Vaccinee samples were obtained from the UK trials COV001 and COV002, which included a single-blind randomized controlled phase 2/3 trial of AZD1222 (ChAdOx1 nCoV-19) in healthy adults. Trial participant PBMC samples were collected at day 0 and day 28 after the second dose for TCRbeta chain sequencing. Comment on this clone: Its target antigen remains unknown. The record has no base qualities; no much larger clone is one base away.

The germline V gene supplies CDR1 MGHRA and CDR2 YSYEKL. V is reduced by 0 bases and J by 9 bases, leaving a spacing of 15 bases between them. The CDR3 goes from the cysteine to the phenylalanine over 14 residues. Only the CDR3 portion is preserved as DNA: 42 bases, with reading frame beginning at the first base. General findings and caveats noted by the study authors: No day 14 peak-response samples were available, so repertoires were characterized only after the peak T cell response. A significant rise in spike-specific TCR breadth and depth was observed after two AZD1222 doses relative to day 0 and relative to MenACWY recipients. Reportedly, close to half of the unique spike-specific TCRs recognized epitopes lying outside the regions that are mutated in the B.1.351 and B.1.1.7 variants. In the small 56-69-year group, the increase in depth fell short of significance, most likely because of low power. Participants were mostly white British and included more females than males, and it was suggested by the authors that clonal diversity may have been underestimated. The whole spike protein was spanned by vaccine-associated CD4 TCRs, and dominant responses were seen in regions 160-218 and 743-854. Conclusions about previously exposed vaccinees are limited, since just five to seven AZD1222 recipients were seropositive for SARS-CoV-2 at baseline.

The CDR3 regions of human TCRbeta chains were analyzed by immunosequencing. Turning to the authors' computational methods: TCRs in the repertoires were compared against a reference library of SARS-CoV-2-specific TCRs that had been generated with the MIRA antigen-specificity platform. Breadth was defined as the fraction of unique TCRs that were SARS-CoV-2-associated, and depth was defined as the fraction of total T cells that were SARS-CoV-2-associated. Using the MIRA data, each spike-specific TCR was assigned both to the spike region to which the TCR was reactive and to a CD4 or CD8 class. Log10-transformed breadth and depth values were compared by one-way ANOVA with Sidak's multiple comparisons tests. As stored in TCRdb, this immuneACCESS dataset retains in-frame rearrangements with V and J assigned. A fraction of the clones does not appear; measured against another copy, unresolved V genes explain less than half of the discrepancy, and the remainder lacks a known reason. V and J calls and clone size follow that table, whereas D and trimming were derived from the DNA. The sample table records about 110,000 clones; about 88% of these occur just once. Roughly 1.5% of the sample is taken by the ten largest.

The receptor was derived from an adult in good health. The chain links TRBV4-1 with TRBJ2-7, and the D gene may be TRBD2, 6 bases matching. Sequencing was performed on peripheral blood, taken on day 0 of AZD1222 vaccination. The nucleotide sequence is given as TGCGCCAGCAGCCAAGATAAGAATAGCGGACGGCAGTACTTC. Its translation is CASSQDKNSGRQYF.